This T cell receptor beta chain was obtained from a study of blood T cell repertoires in COVID-19 (dated by TCRdb to about 2020). Turning to the overall study: Samples from collaborators originated in the United States, Italy and Spain and spanned both the acute and convalescent phases of COVID-19. The material from the prospective study consisted of cDNA or gDNA derived from T cells, B-cell-depleted T cells, or PBMCs. Deeply sampled blood TCRbeta repertoires from subjects exposed to, actively infected with, or recovered from COVID-19 were included in the dataset. The repertoires were made available in a free public database intended to serve as a resource for research on the immune response to SARS-CoV-2. Samples were obtained from the ongoing ImmuneRACE study (first 160 participants) and from 1,254 subjects provided by 6 global collaborators. The sample metadata nearly always contained a de-identified subject ID, COVID-19 status, age in years and sex. Where available, HLA class I and class II types were obtained from metadata supplied by the sample provider rather than from assay-based typing. The investigation overall reported the following: Clinical and demographic metadata were provided uncurated, with the amount varying by source and participant.

Enrolling through a virtual design, the prospective study's participants ranged in age from roughly 18 to 95 years and lived across some 22 United States geographic areas. To assign participants to cohorts, the prospective study relied on clinical history that participants themselves reported in a screening survey and a study questionnaire. In the prospective study, whole blood, serum and a nasopharyngeal or oropharyngeal swab were collected from each participant by mobile phlebotomists. Additional blood draws and questionnaires over an approximately 2-month period could optionally be provided by prospective study participants. Prospective study blood samples were shipped either frozen or at room temperature before DNA extraction. The V end loses 9 bases and the J end loses 4 bases, and a stretch of 18 bases separates them. The CDR3 runs 14 amino acids, cysteine and phenylalanine included. Just CDR3 DNA is preserved here, 42 bases in frame from base 1. The germline V gene (reference sequence) provides CDR1 LNHDA and CDR2 SQIVND.

The immunoSEQ Assay, a bias-controlled multiplex PCR, was used to amplify TCRbeta CDR3 regions from genomic DNA. In the source study's methods: The number of nucleated cells in each sample was estimated from the amplification of reference gene primers within the assay. To quantify the absolute abundance of each unique TCRbeta CDR3 rearrangement, sequence reads were collapsed and filtered. For each sample, productive Simpson clonality was calculated as the square root of Simpson's diversity index over productive rearrangements. The clones in this table, taken by TCRdb from immuneACCESS, are in-frame only. Not every clone is retained; where verified, under half of the shortfall comes from an unresolved V gene, and the cause of the rest is unknown. The D gene and trimming were derived from the DNA, and the V and J assignments and clone size from that table. The sample table shows about 200,000 clones, and approximately 79% are seen once. The top ten constitute approximately 4.7% of the sample.

This clone has a single count. Its antigen specificity is not known. Per-base qualities were not stored, and no clone one base away is much larger. The sequence links TRBV19 to TRBJ1-1; TRBD1 is possibly the D segment (6 matching bases). This clonotype was obtained from a woman aged 55-70 years with acute COVID-19. The sequenced sample was PBMCs or T cells enriched from blood (not recorded which). The DNA sequence reads TGTGCCAGCCGACTCACAGGGTTGAGCACTGAAGCTTTCTTT. Its protein is CASRLTGLSTEAFF. Here the CDR3 is joined to the reference TRBV19 and TRBJ1-1 genes, and the full variable domain is: DGGITQSPKYLFRKEGQNVTLSCEQNLNHDAMYWYRQDPGQGLRLIYYSQIVNDFQKGDIAEGYSVSREKKESFPLTVTSAQKNPTAFYLCASRLTGLSTEAFFGQGTRLTVV.